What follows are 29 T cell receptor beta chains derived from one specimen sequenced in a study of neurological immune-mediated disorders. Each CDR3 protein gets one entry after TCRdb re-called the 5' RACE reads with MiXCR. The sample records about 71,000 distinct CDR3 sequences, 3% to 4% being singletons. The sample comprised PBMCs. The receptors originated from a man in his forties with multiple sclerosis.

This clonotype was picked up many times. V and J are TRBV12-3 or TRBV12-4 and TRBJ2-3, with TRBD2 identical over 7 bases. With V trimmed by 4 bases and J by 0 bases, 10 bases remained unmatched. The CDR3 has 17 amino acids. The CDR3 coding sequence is TGTGCCAGCAGTTGGACCCAACAAGCGGGGAGCACAGATACGCAGTATTTT. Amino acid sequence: CASSWTQQAGSTDTQYF.

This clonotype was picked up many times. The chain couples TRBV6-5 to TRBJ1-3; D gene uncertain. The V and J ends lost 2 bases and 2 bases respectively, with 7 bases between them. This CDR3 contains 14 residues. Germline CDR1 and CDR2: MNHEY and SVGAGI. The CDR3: CASSYGIAGNTIYF. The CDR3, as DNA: TGTGCCAGCAGTTACGGCATCGCTGGAAACACCATATATTTT.

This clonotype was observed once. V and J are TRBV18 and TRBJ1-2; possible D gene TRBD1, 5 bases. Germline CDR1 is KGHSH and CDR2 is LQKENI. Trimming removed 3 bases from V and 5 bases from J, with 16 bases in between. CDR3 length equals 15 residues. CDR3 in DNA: TGTGCCAGCTCACCCGGCGAGACAGAGTTTTATGGCTACACCTTC. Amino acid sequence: CASSPGETEFYGYTF.

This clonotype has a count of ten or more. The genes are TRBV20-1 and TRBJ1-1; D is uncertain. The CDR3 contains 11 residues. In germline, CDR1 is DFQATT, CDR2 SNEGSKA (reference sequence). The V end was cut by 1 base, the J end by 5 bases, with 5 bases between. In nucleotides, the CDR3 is TGCAGTGCTAGAGCGGGGACTGAAGCTTTCTTT. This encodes CSARAGTEAFF.

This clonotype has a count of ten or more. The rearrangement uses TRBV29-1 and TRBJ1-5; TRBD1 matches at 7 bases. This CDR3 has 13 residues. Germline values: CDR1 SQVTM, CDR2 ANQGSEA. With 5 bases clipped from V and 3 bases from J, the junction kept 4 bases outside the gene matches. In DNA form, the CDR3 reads TGCAGCGTTAGGGACAGCCACAATCAGCCCCAGCATTTT. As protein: CSVRDSHNQPQHF.

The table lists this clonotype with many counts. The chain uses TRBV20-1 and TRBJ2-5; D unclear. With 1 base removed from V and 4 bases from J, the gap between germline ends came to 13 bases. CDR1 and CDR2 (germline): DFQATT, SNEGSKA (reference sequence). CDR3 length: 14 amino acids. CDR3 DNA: TGCAGTGCTAGAGCCCGGACCATGGGAGAGACCCAGTACTTC. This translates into CSARARTMGETQYF.

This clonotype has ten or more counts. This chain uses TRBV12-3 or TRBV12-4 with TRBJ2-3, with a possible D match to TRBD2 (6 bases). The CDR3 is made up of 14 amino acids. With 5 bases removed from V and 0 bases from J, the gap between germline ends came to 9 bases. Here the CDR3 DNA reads TGTGCCAGCAGTACCGGGAGCAGCACAGATACGCAGTATTTT. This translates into CASSTGSSTDTQYF.

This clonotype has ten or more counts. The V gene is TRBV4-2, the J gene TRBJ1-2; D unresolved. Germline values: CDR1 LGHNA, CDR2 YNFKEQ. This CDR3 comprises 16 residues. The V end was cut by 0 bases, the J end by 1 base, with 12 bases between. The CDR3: CASSQEPSSFNYGYTF. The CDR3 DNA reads TGTGCCAGCAGCCAAGAACCCTCTTCCTTTAACTATGGCTACACCTTC.

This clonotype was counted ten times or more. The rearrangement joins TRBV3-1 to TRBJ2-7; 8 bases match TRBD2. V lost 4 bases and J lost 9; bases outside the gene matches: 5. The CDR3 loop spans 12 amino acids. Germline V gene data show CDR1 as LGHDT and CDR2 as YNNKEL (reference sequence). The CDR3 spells CASSPGGGAQYF. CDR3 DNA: TGTGCCAGCAGCCCCGGGGGGGGTGCGCAGTACTTC.

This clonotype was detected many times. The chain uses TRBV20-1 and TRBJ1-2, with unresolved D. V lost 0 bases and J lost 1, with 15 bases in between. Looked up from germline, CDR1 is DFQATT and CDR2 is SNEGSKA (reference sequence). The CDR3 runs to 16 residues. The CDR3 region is CSARDSMTRVNYGYTF. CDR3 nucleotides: TGCAGTGCTAGAGATTCAATGACAAGGGTTAACTATGGCTACACCTTC.

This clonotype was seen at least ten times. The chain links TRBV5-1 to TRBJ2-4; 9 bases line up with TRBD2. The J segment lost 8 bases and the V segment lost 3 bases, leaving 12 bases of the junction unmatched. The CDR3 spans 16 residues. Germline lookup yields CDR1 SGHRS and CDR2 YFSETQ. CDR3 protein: CASSSTQAGGTDIQYF. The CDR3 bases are TGCGCCAGCAGCTCCACACAGGCGGGGGGGACGGACATTCAGTACTTC.

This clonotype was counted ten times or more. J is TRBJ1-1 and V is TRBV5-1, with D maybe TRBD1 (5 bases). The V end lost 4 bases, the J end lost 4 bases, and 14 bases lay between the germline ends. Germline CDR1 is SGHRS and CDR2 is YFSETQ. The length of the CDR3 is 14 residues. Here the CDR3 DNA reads TGCGCCAGCAGCCCCTCCGGGGGGAGCACTGAAGCTTTCTTT. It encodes CASSPSGGSTEAFF. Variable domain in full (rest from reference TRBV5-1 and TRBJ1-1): KAGVTQTPRYLIKTRGQQVTLSCSPISGHRSVSWYQQTPGQGLQFLFEYFSETQRNKGNFPGRFSGRQFSNSRSEMNVSTLELGDSALYLCASSPSGGSTEAFFGQGTRLTVV.

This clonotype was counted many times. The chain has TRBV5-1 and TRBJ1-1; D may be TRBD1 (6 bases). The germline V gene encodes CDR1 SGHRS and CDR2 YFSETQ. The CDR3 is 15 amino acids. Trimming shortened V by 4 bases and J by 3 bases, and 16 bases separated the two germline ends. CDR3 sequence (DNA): TGCGCCAGCAGCCCCGGACAGCATGGGGACACTGAAGCTTTCTTT. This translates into CASSPGQHGDTEAFF.

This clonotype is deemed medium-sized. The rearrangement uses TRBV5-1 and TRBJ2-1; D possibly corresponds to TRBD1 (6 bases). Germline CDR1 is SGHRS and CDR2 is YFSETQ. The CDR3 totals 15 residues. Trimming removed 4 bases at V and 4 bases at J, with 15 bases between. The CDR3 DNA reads TGCGCCAGCAGCCGTAGCGAGGGGGTTTACAATGAGCAGTTCTTC. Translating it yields CASSRSEGVYNEQFF.

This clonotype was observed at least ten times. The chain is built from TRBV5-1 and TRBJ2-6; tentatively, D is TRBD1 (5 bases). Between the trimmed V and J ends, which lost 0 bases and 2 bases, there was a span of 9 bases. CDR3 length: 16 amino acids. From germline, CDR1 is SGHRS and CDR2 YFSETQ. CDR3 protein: CASSLVSGTGANVLTF. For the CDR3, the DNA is TGCGCCAGCAGCTTGGTGTCAGGGACTGGGGCCAACGTCCTGACTTTC.

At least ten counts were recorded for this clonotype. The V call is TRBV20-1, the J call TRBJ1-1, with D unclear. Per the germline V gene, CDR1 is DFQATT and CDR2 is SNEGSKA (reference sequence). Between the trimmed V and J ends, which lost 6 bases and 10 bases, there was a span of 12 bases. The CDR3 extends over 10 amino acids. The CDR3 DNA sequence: TGCAGTGCCGCCGGGTTGGGAGCTTTCTTT. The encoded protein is CSAAGLGAFF.

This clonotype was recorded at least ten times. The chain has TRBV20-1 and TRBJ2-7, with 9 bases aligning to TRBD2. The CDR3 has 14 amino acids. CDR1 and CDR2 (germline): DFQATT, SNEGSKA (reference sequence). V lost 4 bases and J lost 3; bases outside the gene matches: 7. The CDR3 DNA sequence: TGCAGTGCTAAGTTAGCGGGGGCGGTCTACGAGCAGTACTTC. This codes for CSAKLAGAVYEQYF.

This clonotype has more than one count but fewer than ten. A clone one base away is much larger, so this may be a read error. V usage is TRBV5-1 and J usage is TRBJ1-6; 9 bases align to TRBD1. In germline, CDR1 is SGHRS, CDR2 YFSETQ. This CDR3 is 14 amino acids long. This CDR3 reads CASSSGTGYSHLHF. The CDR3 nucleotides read TGCGCCAGCAGCTCCGGGACAGGGTACTCACACCTCCACTTT.

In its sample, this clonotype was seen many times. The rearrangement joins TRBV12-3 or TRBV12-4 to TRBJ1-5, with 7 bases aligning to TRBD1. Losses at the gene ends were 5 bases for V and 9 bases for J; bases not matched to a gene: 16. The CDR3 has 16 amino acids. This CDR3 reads CASSPERGGPGGPQHF. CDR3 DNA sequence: TGTGCCAGCAGTCCGGAGAGAGGGGGCCCCGGGGGGCCCCAGCATTTT.

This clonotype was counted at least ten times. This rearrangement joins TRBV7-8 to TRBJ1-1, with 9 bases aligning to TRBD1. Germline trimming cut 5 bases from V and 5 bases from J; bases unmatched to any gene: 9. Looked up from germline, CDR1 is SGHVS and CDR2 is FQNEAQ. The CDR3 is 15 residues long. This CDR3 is CASSTEQGARTEAFF. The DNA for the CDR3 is TGTGCCAGCAGCACTGAACAGGGGGCGCGGACTGAAGCTTTCTTT.

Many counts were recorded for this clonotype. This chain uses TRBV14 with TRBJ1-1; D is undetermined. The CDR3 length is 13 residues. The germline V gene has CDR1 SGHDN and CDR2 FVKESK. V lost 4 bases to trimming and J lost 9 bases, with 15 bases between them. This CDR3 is CASSPLSRDQAFF. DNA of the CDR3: TGTGCCAGCAGCCCTCTTTCCCGAGACCAAGCTTTCTTT.

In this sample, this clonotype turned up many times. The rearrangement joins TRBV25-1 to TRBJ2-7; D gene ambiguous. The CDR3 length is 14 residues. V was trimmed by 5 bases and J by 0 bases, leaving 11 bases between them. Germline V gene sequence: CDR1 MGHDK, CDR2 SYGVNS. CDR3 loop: CASSKDGLSYEQYF. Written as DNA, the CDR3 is TGTGCCAGCAGTAAGGACGGTCTCTCCTACGAGCAGTACTTC.

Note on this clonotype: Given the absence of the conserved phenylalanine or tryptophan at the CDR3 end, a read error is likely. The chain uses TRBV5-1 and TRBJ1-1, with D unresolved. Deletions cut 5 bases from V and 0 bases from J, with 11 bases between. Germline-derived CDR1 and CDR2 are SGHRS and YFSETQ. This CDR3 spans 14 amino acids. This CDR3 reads CASRSGVLNTEAFN. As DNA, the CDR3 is TGCGCCAGCAGGTCGGGAGTCTTGAACACTGAAGCTTTCAAT.

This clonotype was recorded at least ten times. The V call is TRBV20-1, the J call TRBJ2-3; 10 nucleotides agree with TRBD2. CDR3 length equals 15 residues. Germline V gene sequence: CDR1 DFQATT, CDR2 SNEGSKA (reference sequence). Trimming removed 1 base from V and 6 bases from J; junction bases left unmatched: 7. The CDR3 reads CSARGSGRAPDTQYF. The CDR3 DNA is TGCAGTGCTAGAGGGAGCGGGAGGGCCCCGGATACGCAGTATTTT.

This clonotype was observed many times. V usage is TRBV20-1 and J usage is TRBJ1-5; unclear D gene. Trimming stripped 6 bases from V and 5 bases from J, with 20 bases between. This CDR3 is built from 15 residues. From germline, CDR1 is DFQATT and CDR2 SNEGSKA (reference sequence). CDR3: CSAGRRGRPDQPQHF. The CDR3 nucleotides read TGCAGTGCCGGCCGGAGAGGGAGACCCGATCAGCCCCAGCATTTT.

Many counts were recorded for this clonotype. CDR3 protein: CASSSLGGDNQPQHF. The CDR3 region has the DNA TGTGCCAGCAGCTCCCTGGGGGGGGATAATCAGCCCCAGCATTTT. This chain links TRBV5-5 with TRBJ1-5; D may be TRBD1 (5 bases). The V and J ends lost 3 bases and 4 bases respectively, with 14 bases between them. The CDR3 is 15 amino acids. Germline lookup yields CDR1 SGHKS and CDR2 YYEKEE (reference sequence).

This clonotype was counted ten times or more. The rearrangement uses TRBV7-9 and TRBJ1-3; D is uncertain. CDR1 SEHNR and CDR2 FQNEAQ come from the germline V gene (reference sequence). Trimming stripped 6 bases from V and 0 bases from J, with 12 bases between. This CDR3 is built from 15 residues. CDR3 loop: CASSPPGSSGNTIYF. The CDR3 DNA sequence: TGTGCCAGCAGTCCCCCCGGGAGCTCTGGAAACACCATATATTTT.

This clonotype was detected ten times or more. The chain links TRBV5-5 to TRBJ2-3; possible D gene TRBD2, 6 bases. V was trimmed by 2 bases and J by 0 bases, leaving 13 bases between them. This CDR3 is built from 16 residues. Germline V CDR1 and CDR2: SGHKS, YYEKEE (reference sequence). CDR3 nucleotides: TGTGCCAGCAGCTTCGCGGCAGGGACTAGCACAGATACGCAGTATTTT. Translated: CASSFAAGTSTDTQYF.

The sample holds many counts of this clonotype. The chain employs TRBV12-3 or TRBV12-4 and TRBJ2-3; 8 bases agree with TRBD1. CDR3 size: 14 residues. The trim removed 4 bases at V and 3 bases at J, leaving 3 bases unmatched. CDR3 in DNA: TGTGCCAGCAGTTCGGACAGGGCGACAGATACGCAGTATTTT. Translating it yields CASSSDRATDTQYF.